This TCR beta chain appears in the sequencing data of a study of CD8+ T cells in alopecia areata. Regarding the study as a whole: Scalp sequencing also captures normal skin's resident alphabeta T cells. Higher clonality was seen in lesional scalp than in normal scalp, especially in alopecia totalis/universalis.

Regarding this clone: Its specificity is unknown.

Reverse transcription of extracted RNA yielded cDNA, which provided the sequencing template. Generated by immunoSEQ multiplex PCR, the TCRdb table keeps only in-frame clones and is missing some. The repertoire consists of approximately 150,000 clones, with around 55% occurring once and the leading ten covering 4% to 5.5%. V was clipped by 5 bases and J by 8 bases, with 11 bases between them. The germline V gene encodes CDR1 MDHEN and CDR2 SYDVKM. CDR3 length equals 12 residues. The receptor's source is a human donor in good health. Input material: CD4+ T cells sorted from blood. This chain connects TRBV28 to TRBJ2-3; D gene ambiguous. As DNA, the CDR3 is TGTGCCAGCAGTCGTAACAGACCTACGCAGTATTTT. Translated: CASSRNRPTQYF.